A selection of T cell receptor beta chains follows, all from one sample in a study of T-cell reconstitution after alpha-beta-depleted transplantation in children. TCRdb used MiXCR to reprocess the PCR reads, holding one entry per CDR3 protein. The table includes about 640,000 distinct CDR3 sequences, approximately 16% detected once. This material consisted of PBMCs from the stem cell graft donor, taken from the stem cell graft. The source is a human donor who donated a stem cell graft to a child with acute myeloid leukemia. Both conserved end residues are part of each CDR3. A D gene is named only where the DNA matches it firmly. Clone size is given for some rows only: seen once, a few or many times, or a class if the clone is expanded.

>12|TRBJ1-2|TRBV29-1|-|many
CSVEGGRYGYTF
TGCAGCGTTGAGGGGGGAAGGTATGGCTACACCTTC
>15|TRBJ2-6|TRBV30|TRBD2|few
CASGGDLSGANVLTF
TGTGCCTCCGGGGGGGACCTCTCTGGGGCCAACGTCCTGACTTTC
>13|TRBJ2-6|TRBV12-3/TRBV12-4|-|many
CASTMRGANVLTF
TGTGCCAGCACCATGAGGGGGGCCAACGTCCTGACTTTC
>18|TRBJ1-5|TRBV20-1|TRBD1|-
CCARPQGHRGQSNQPQHF
TGCTGTGCTAGACCCCAAGGGCACAGGGGGCAAAGCAATCAGCCCCAGCATTTT
>12|TRBJ2-7|TRBV10-3|-|many
CAISDREYEQYF
TGTGCCATCAGTGACAGAGAATACGAGCAGTACTTC
>13|TRBJ1-1|TRBV6-2/TRBV6-3|-|-
CASSWVGGTEAFF
TGTGCCAGCAGTTGGGTTGGTGGCACTGAAGCTTTCTTT
>13|TRBJ1-1|TRBV20-1|TRBD1|-
CSALTGVNTEAFF
TGCAGTGCTCTGACAGGGGTGAACACTGAAGCTTTCTTT
>13|TRBJ1-1|TRBV24-1|-|-
CATRFGVNTEAFF
TGTGCCACCAGGTTTGGGGTGAACACTGAAGCTTTCTTT
>14|TRBJ2-5|TRBV12-3/TRBV12-4|-|-
CASSFQEGGQTQYF
TGTGCCAGCAGTTTTCAGGAAGGGGGGCAGACCCAGTACTTC
>17|TRBJ2-4|TRBV7-9|TRBD1|few
CASSLTGQGEAKNIQYF
TGTGCCAGCAGCTTAACCGGACAGGGTGAAGCCAAAAACATTCAGTACTTC
>13|TRBJ1-5|TRBV7-2|-|-
CASSFSGSQPQHF
TGTGCCAGCAGCTTTTCGGGGTCCCAGCCCCAGCATTTT
>14|TRBJ2-5|TRBV7-9|-|few
CASTSTRVRETQYF
TGTGCCAGCACCTCTACGCGGGTTCGAGAGACCCAGTACTTC
>15|TRBJ1-4|TRBV20-1|TRBD1|-
CSATFRDRGLEKLFF
TGCAGTGCTACCTTCCGGGACAGGGGTCTTGAAAAACTGTTTTTT
>15|TRBJ2-2|TRBV7-6|TRBD1|-
CASSLSQGDTGELFF
TGTGCCAGCAGCTTATCACAGGGGGACACCGGGGAGCTGTTTTTT
>13|TRBJ2-1|TRBV20-1|-|many
CSAPDAGLTEQFF
TGCAGTGCCCCGGACGCGGGACTGACTGAGCAGTTCTTC
>14|TRBJ2-2|TRBV27|-|-
CASSSARNTGELFF
TGTGCCAGCAGTTCGGCACGGAACACCGGGGAGCTGTTTTTT
>15|TRBJ1-4|TRBV4-1|TRBD1|-
CASSREGQVRSELFF
TGCGCCAGCAGCCGAGAAGGACAGGTTCGGTCGGAACTGTTTTTT
>15|TRBJ1-1|TRBV7-6|-|-
CASSLARGAATEAFF
TGTGCCAGCAGCTTAGCTCGGGGAGCGGCCACTGAAGCTTTCTTT
>14|TRBJ2-5|TRBV5-1|-|-
CASSPLGYKETQYF
TGCGCCAGCAGCCCATTAGGGTATAAAGAGACCCAGTACTTC
>13|TRBJ1-1|TRBV7-9|-|many
CASSLKQFNEAFF
TGTGCCAGCAGCTTAAAACAGTTCAATGAAGCTTTCTTT
>15|TRBJ2-5|TRBV10-3|-|-
CAISESGARQETQYF
TGTGCCATCAGTGAGTCAGGGGCTAGACAAGAGACCCAGTACTTC
>17|TRBJ1-6|TRBV20-1|-|many
CSAFSVGVFGDNSPLHF
TGCAGTGCCTTCTCCGTGGGAGTGTTTGGGGATAATTCACCCCTCCACTTT
>17|TRBJ1-5|TRBV19|TRBD1|few
CASTPYSWTGTNQPQHF
TGTGCCAGTACCCCCTACTCTTGGACAGGAACTAATCAGCCCCAGCATTTT